The 18 T cell receptor beta chains listed next were all sequenced from one sample in a study of blood T cell repertoires in COVID-19 (dated by TCRdb to 2018 to 2021). The receptor library was made with the immunoSEQ multiplex PCR assay. TCRdb mirrors the immuneACCESS table, restricted to in-frame sequences. Some clones are absent from its copies; in checked studies, under half trace to an unresolved V gene, and the reason for the others is unknown. The sample table shows under 150,000 clones, and 75% to 90% are seen once. The leading ten clones occupy approximately 4.2% of the sample. Input material: peripheral blood. These receptors originate from a woman aged 45 to 65 with acute or convalescent COVID-19.

The chain combines TRBV3-1 (or the pseudogene TRBV3-2) with TRBJ2-5; TRBD1 matches at 8 bases. Germline CDR1 LGHDT, CDR2 YNNKEL (reference sequence). The V and J ends lost 5 bases and 5 bases, in that order; junction bases with no gene match: 7. This CDR3 comprises 14 residues. In nucleotides, the CDR3 is TGTGCCAGCAGCTTCTCGGGGGACAGGGAGACCCAGTACTTC. It yields the protein CASSFSGDRETQYF.

The chain uses TRBV6-6 and TRBJ1-1; unclear D gene. CDR3 length: 17 residues. The V and J ends lost 6 bases and 0 bases respectively, with 20 bases between them. CDR1 and CDR2 (germline): MNHNY, SVGAGI (reference sequence). The DNA for the CDR3 is TGTGCCAGCAGCCGAACCGGAGGAGCCTACATGAACACTGAAGCTTTCTTT. As protein: CASSRTGGAYMNTEAFF.

This chain connects TRBV4-1 to TRBJ2-1; possible D gene TRBD1, 6 bases. This CDR3 has 15 residues. Trimming cost V 5 bases and J 6 bases, with 17 bases left between them. Germline CDR1 reads MGHRA; CDR2 reads YSYEKL. Here the CDR3 DNA reads TGCGCCAGCAGCTATAGCATCCAAGGGGGCAATGAGCAGTTCTTC. Its protein is CASSYSIQGGNEQFF.

This sequence joins TRBV28 and TRBJ2-7; tentative D call: TRBD2 (6 bases). The germline V gene encodes CDR1 MDHEN and CDR2 SYDVKM. Deletions cut 6 bases from V and 4 bases from J, with 16 bases between. The CDR3 covers 14 residues. CDR3 DNA sequence: TGTGCCAGCAGGGGTGCGGGGCTAGGGTACGAGCAGTACTTC. Translation: CASRGAGLGYEQYF. The full variable domain, completed using reference TRBV28 and TRBJ2-7, is DVKVTQSSRYLVKRTGEKVFLECVQDMDHENMFWYRQDPGLGLRLIYFSYDVKMKEKGDIPEGYSVSREKKERFSLILESASTNQTSMYLCASRGAGLGYEQYFGPGTRLTVT.

The chain is built from TRBV19 and TRBJ2-7; D perhaps matches TRBD1 (6 bases). Germline CDR1 LNHDA, CDR2 SQIVND (reference sequence). V was shortened by 7 bases and J by 7 bases, with 20 bases between the two germline ends. The CDR3 sequence is 14 residues long. The CDR3 here is CASKDRHQTGEQYF. For the CDR3, the DNA is TGTGCCAGTAAGGACAGACACCAGACTGGGGAGCAGTACTTC. The full variable domain, completed using reference TRBV19 and TRBJ2-7, is DGGITQSPKYLFRKEGQNVTLSCEQNLNHDAMYWYRQDPGQGLRLIYYSQIVNDFQKGDIAEGYSVSREKKESFPLTVTSAQKNPTAFYLCASKDRHQTGEQYFGPGTRLTVT.

The chain uses TRBV11-2 and TRBJ1-2, with 9 nucleotides matching TRBD1. J was trimmed by 6 bases and V by 5 bases; bases with no gene match: 7. This CDR3 region has 14 residues. Per the germline V gene, CDR1 is SGHAT and CDR2 is FQNNGV. CDR3 amino acids: CASSQITGGDGYTF. CDR3 coding DNA: TGTGCCAGCAGCCAAATCACAGGGGGCGATGGCTACACCTTC. Filled out from reference TRBV11-2 and TRBJ1-2, the complete variable domain reads EAGVAQSPRYKIIEKRQSVAFWCNPISGHATLYWYQQILGQGPKLLIQFQNNGVVDDSQLPKDRFSAERLKGVDSTLKIQPAKLEDSAVYLCASSQITGGDGYTFGSGTRLTVV.

The V call is TRBV19, the J call TRBJ2-7; TRBD1 aligns across 10 bases. Germline CDR1 LNHDA, CDR2 SQIVND (reference sequence). The V gene end was trimmed by 3 bases and the J gene end by 1 base; junction bases not matched to a gene: 3. The CDR3 runs to 15 residues. The DNA of the CDR3 is TGTGCCAGTAGTATGGGACAGGGGCATTCCTACGAGCAGTACTTC. It specifies CASSMGQGHSYEQYF.

The CDR3: CASSWRSNQPQHF. CDR3 DNA: TGTGCCAGCAGCTGGAGAAGCAATCAGCCCCAGCATTTT. The V call is TRBV7-2, the J call TRBJ1-5; no clear D. Germline V lookup: CDR1 SGHTA, CDR2 FQGNSA. This CDR3 has 13 amino acids. The V and J ends lost 4 bases and 1 base respectively, with 5 bases between them.

V usage is TRBV4-1 and J usage is TRBJ1-5, with D unresolved. The CDR3 is made up of 14 amino acids. The V gene's germline CDR1 is MGHRA and CDR2 YSYEKL. The germline V and J ends were trimmed by 0 bases and 6 bases, with 9 bases remaining between them. The CDR3 nucleotides are TGCGCCAGCAGCCAAGATCTGAGTACTCAGCCCCAGCATTTT. Protein: CASSQDLSTQPQHF.

V gene TRBV5-1 combines with J gene TRBJ2-7; 7 positions agree with TRBD2. Looked up from germline, CDR1 is SGHRS and CDR2 is YFSETQ. V lost 0 bases and J lost 2; bases outside the gene matches: 5. The length of the CDR3 is 15 residues. CDR3 DNA: TGCGCCAGCAGCTTGGCCCGCGGGGGAGCCTACGAGCAGTACTTC. Protein sequence: CASSLARGGAYEQYF.

The chain carries TRBV30 and TRBJ1-2; D gene uncertain. Germline CDR1 and CDR2: GTSNPN and SVGIG (reference sequence). This CDR3 has 14 residues. V lost 1 base, J lost 4 bases, and 13 bases lay in between. CDR3 sequence: CAWSDKAVGYGYTF. DNA for the CDR3: TGTGCCTGGAGTGATAAAGCCGTCGGCTATGGCTACACCTTC.

The chain uses TRBV18 and TRBJ1-2; TRBD1 matches at 7 bases. CDR1 is KGHSH, CDR2 LQKENI, per germline. The J segment lost 2 bases and the V segment lost 6 bases, leaving 6 bases of the junction unmatched. This CDR3 comprises 14 residues. For the CDR3, the DNA is TGTGCCAGCTCTCGACAGGGATCGAACTATGGCTACACCTTC. It specifies CASSRQGSNYGYTF.

This clone appeared once. The chain has TRBV5-4 and TRBJ2-7; 7 bases map to TRBD2. In germline, CDR1 is SGHNT, CDR2 YYREEE (reference sequence). Trimming took 4 bases from V and 6 from J; bases not matched to a gene: 13. The CDR3 has 15 amino acids. CDR3 in DNA: TGTGCCAGCAGCCTTGGCGCCGGGACTAACGGCGAGCAGTACTTC. Amino acid sequence: CASSLGAGTNGEQYF.

This clone was found a few times. The chain links TRBV7-9 to TRBJ1-2; TRBD1 matches 8 bases. Germline-derived CDR1 and CDR2 are SEHNR and FQNEAQ (reference sequence). This CDR3 region has 15 residues. With 5 bases clipped from V and 4 bases from J, the junction kept 9 bases outside the gene matches. This chain's CDR3 is CASSTRTGRTYGYTF. CDR3 sequence (DNA): TGTGCCAGCAGCACCAGGACAGGGAGAACCTATGGCTACACCTTC.

J is TRBJ2-5 and V is TRBV19; 7 nucleotides align to TRBD1. Germline V gene data show CDR1 as LNHDA and CDR2 as SQIVND (reference sequence). The V segment lost 6 bases and the J segment 0 bases; nucleotides outside the gene matches: 13. The CDR3 runs 17 residues. The CDR3 reads CASRKELTGSNQETQYF. DNA for the CDR3: TGTGCCAGTAGGAAGGAGTTGACAGGGTCAAACCAAGAGACCCAGTACTTC.

This sequence joins TRBV6-1 and TRBJ2-3; D may be TRBD2 (6 bases). V was pared by 2 bases and J by 1 base, with 13 bases between. The length of the CDR3 is 16 residues. CDR1 is MNHNS, CDR2 SASEGT, per germline. Here the CDR3 reads CASSERTGVGTDTQYF. CDR3 DNA sequence: TGTGCCAGCAGTGAAAGGACGGGAGTGGGCACAGATACGCAGTATTTT.

The chain combines TRBV27 with TRBJ1-1, with TRBD1 identical over 10 bases. The germline V gene encodes CDR1 MNHEY and CDR2 SMNVEV (reference sequence). CDR3 size: 18 residues. J gave up 1 base and V 2 bases, and 10 bases lay outside the gene matches. CDR3 sequence reads: CASSLDGTGALPNTEAFF. The CDR3 DNA follows: TGTGCCAGCAGTTTAGATGGGACAGGGGCACTCCCGAACACTGAAGCTTTCTTT.

This chain connects TRBV6-5 to TRBJ2-2, with 9 bases aligning to TRBD1. The CDR3 has 14 amino acids. Germline V gives CDR1 MNHEY, CDR2 SVGAGI. J gave up 5 bases and V 6 bases, and 4 bases lay outside the gene matches. The CDR3 bases are TGTGCCAGCAGCCCGACAGGGGGAACCGGGGAGCTGTTTTTT. This encodes CASSPTGGTGELFF.